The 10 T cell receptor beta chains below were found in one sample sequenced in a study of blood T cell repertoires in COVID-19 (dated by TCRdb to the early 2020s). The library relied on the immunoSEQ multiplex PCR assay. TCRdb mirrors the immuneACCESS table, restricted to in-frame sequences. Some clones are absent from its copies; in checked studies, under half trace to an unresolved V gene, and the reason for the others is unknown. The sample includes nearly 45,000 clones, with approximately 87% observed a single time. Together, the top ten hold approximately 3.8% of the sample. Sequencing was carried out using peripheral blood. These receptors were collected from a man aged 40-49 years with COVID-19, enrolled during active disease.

CDR3 DNA sequence: TGTGCCAGTAAATACAGGGGATCGTGGGAAAACATTCAGTACTTC. Encoded protein: CASKYRGSWENIQYF. The chain couples TRBV6-5 to TRBJ2-4; 7 bases are shared with TRBD1. The V and J ends lost 9 bases and 5 bases, in that order; junction bases with no gene match: 13. The germline CDR1 and CDR2 sequences are MNHEY and SVGAGI. The CDR3 loop spans 15 amino acids.

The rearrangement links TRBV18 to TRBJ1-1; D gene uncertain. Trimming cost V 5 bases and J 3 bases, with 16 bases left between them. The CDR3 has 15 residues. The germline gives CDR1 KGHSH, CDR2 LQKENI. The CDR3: CASSILEGADTEAFF. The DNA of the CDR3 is TGTGCCAGCTCAATTCTTGAGGGTGCGGACACTGAAGCTTTCTTT.

CDR3 residues: CASSQEAGGDEQFF. The CDR3 DNA sequence: TGTGCCAGCAGCCAAGAGGCAGGGGGAGATGAGCAGTTCTTC. This chain joins TRBV14 and TRBJ2-1, with 7 nucleotides matching TRBD1. There are 14 residues in the CDR3. Looked up from germline, CDR1 is SGHDN and CDR2 is FVKESK. The J segment lost 8 bases and the V segment lost 0 bases, leaving 4 bases of the junction unmatched.

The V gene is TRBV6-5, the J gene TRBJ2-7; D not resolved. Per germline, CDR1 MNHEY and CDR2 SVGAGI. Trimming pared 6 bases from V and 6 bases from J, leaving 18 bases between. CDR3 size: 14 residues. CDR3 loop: CASRHPGRGGEQYF. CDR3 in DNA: TGTGCCAGCAGACACCCGGGTCGAGGCGGCGAGCAGTACTTC.

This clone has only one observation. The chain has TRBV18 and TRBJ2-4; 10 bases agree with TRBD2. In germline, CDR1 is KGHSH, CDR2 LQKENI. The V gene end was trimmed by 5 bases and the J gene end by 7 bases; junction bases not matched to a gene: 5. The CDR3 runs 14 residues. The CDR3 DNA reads TGTGCCAGCTCAAGCGGGAGGGCGGCGAACATTCAGTACTTC. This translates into CASSSGRAANIQYF.

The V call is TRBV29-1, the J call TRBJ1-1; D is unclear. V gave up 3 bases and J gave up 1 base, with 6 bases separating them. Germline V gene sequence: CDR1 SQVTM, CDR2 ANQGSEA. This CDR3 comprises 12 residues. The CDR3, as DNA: TGCAGCGTTGATAACAGGAACACTGAAGCTTTCTTT. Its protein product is CSVDNRNTEAFF.

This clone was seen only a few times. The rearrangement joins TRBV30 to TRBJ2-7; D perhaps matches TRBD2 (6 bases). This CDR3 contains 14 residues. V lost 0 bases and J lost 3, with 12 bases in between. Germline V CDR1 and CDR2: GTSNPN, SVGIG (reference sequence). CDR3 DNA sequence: TGTGCCTGGAGTGTATACCGGACTAACTACGAGCAGTACTTC. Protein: CAWSVYRTNYEQYF. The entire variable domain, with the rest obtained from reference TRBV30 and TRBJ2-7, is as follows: SQTIHQWPATLVQPVGSPLSLECTVEGTSNPNLYWYRQAAGRGLQLLFYSVGIGQISSEVPQNLSASRPQDRQFILSSKKLLLSDSGFYLCAWSVYRTNYEQYFGPGTRLTVT.

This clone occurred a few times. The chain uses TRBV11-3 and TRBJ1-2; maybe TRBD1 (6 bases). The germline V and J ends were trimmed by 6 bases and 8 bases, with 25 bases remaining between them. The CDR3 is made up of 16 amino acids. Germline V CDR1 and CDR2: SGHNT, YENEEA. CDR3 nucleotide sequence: TGTGCCAGCAGTGATAAAACACAGGGAAAGGGTTGGGGCTACACCTTC. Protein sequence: CASSDKTQGKGWGYTF.

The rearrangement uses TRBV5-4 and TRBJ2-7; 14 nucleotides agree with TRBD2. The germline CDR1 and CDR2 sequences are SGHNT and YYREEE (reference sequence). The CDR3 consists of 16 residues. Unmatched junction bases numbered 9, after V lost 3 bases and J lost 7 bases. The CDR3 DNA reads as TGTGCCAGCAGCTCGGGACTAGCGGGGGCGCTTAATGAGCAGTACTTC. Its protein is CASSSGLAGALNEQYF.

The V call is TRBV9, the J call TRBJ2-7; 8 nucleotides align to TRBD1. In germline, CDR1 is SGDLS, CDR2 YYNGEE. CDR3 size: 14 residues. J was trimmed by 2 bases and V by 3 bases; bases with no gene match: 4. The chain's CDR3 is CASSATGGAYEQYF. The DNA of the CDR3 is TGTGCCAGCAGCGCCACAGGGGGTGCCTACGAGCAGTACTTC. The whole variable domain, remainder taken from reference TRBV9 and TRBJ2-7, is DSGVTQTPKHLITATGQRVTLRCSPRSGDLSVYWYQQSLDQGLQFLIQYYNGEERAKGNILERFSAQQFPDLHSELNLSSLELGDSALYFCASSATGGAYEQYFGPGTRLTVT.